Presented here are 9 T cell receptor beta chains from one specimen sequenced in a study of blood T cells in healthy people across ages. Alongside a J-beta primer mix, a sample-barcoded 5' primer served in a second PCR lasting 7 to 11 cycles. TCRdb reanalysed the 5' RACE reads using MiXCR and keeps one entry per CDR3 protein. The table shows about 1.4 million distinct CDR3 sequences, with around 55% occurring only once. The sequenced sample consisted of blood. The receptors were sampled from a man younger than 35 in good health.

The chain links TRBV6-6 to TRBJ2-7, with D possibly TRBD2 on 6 matching bases. This CDR3 region has 17 residues. The V gene lost 2 bases and the J gene lost 3 bases, with 20 bases spanning the gap. Germline lookup yields CDR1 MNHNY and CDR2 SVGAGI (reference sequence). CDR3 loop: CASSYTPPGTGDYEQYF. The CDR3 region has the DNA TGTGCCAGCAGTTACACCCCTCCCGGGACTGGCGACTACGAGCAGTACTTC.

This clonotype was counted a few times. The chain joins TRBV27 to TRBJ2-7; D ambiguous. The CDR3 runs 13 residues. V lost 0 bases, J lost 7 bases, and 10 bases lay in between. Germline V CDR1 and CDR2: MNHEY, SMNVEV (reference sequence). The CDR3 loop is CASSLSASGEQYF. The CDR3 region has the DNA TGTGCCAGCAGTTTATCCGCGTCCGGGGAGCAGTACTTC.

The J gene is TRBJ2-5, the V gene TRBV5-5; 13 positions match TRBD2. The DNA end favors TRBJ2-7, so the J call may be wrong. This CDR3 is 15 amino acids long. Germline CDR1 and CDR2: SGHKS and YYEKEE (reference sequence). CDR3: CASIYRTSGSDEQYF. Here the CDR3 DNA reads TGTGCCAGCATTTACCGGACTAGCGGGAGTGACGAGCAGTACTTC.

As regards this clonotype: An end of the junction differs from the germline gene, which may be a read error. J is TRBJ2-1 and V is TRBV7-9, with D unresolved. In germline, CDR1 is SEHNR, CDR2 FQNEAQ (reference sequence). This CDR3 comprises 16 residues. CDR3 nucleotide sequence: TGTGCCAGCAGCCCCCCCCCATTGCCCTCCTACAATGTGCAGTTCTTC. It encodes CASSPPPLPSYNVQFF. The entire variable domain, with the rest obtained from reference TRBV7-9 and TRBJ2-1, is as follows: DTGVSQNPRHKITKRGQNVTFRCDPISEHNRLYWYRQTLGQGPEFLTYFQNEAQLEKSRLLSDRFSAERPKGSFSTLEIQRTEQGDSAMYLCASSPPPLPSYNVQFFGPGTRLTVL.

The rearrangement uses TRBV20-1 and TRBJ2-5; TRBD2 is a possible D gene (6 bases). Trimming removed 1 base from V and 4 bases from J, with 7 bases in between. Germline CDR1 is DFQATT and CDR2 is SNEGSKA (reference sequence). This CDR3 has 12 amino acids. The CDR3 nucleotides are TGCAGTGCTAGAGTGGGGGGAGAGACCCAGTACTTC. Amino acids: CSARVGGETQYF.

This chain uses TRBV7-6 with TRBJ2-5, with TRBD1 matching over 7 bases. The J call may be in error: the DNA end matches TRBJ2-7 better. The CDR3 extends over 16 amino acids. Germline CDR1 is SGHVS and CDR2 is FNYEAQ. The CDR3 reads CASSTRGRGSSYEQYF. In DNA, the CDR3 is TGTGCCAGCAGCACTAGGGGGCGAGGGAGTTCCTACGAGCAGTACTTC.

The genes are TRBV20-1 and TRBJ2-5; a weak D match, TRBD2 (6 bases). The V and J ends lost 0 bases and 11 bases respectively, with 13 bases between them. The CDR3 length is 12 residues. Germline-derived CDR1 and CDR2 are DFQATT and SNEGSKA (reference sequence). The CDR3 spells CSARDSAGGQYF. CDR3 sequence (DNA): TGCAGTGCTAGAGATTCAGCTGGGGGGCAGTACTTC.

The chain joins TRBV7-9 to TRBJ1-1; D not certain. Germline V CDR1 and CDR2: SEHNR, FQNEAQ (reference sequence). V dropped 5 bases and J dropped 2 bases, with 12 bases sitting between them. The CDR3 length is 14 residues. CDR3 DNA sequence: TGTGCCAGCAGCCCCCCCGAGATAAACACTGAAGCTTTCTTT. It encodes CASSPPEINTEAFF.

The chain carries TRBV5-1 and TRBJ2-2; D is perhaps TRBD1 or TRBD2 (6 bases each). V lost 0 bases, J lost 3 bases, and 12 bases lay in between. CDR3 length equals 16 residues. Germline V CDR1 and CDR2: SGHRS, YFSETQ. DNA of the CDR3: TGCGCCAGCAGCTTGGGGGGGGCGTTCGACACCGGGGAGCTGTTTTTT. This gives the protein CASSLGGAFDTGELFF.